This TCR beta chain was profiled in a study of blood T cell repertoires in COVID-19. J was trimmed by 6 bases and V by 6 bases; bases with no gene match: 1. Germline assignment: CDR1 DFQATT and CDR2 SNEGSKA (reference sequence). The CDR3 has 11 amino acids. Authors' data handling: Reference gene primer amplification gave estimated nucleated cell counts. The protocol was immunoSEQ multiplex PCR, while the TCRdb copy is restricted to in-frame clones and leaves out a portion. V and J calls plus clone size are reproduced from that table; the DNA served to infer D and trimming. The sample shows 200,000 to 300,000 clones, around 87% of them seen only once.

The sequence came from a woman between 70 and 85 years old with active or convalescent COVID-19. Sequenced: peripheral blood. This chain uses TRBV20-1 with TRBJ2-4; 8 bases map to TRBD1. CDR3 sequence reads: CSAGQGNIQYF. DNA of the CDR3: TGCAGTGCCGGACAGGGAAACATTCAGTACTTC.